This TCR beta chain was retrieved from a study of early T cells in non-severe SARS-CoV-2 infection. The study, taken as a whole, reports: Sequences matched to VDJdb favored anti-spike CD8 responses, while private and CD4 specificities were missed.

Attached unique molecular identifiers marked individual cDNA molecules. TCRdb re-analysed the 5' RACE reads in MiXCR, keeping a single row per CDR3 protein. This sample yields approximately 97,000 distinct CDR3 sequences, of which 8% to 13% are seen a single time; around 4.3% belongs to the top ten. The CDR3 has 17 residues. Germline V gives CDR1 SGHRS, CDR2 YFSETQ. V lost 4 bases and J lost 4, with 22 bases in between. This clonotype was seen ten or more times. Its antigen is undetermined. The genes are TRBV5-1 and TRBJ2-3, with D perhaps matching TRBD1 or TRBD2 (6 bases each). The sample consisted of whole blood, taken at baseline. The source of this sequence is an adult who was a healthcare worker with PCR-confirmed SARS-CoV-2 infection or an uninfected control (not recorded which). In DNA, the CDR3 is TGCGCCAGCAGCGTCGGAGGATCGGGGGCTTGGTCAGATACGCAGTATTTT. Translation: CASSVGGSGAWSDTQYF.